This TCR beta chain was captured by sequencing in a study of T cell changes during pregnancy in multiple sclerosis. The CDR3 length is 13 residues. Germline CDR1 is SGHTA and CDR2 is FQGTGA. V was pared by 1 base and J by 13 bases, with 6 bases of the junction left unmatched. The method was immunoSEQ multiplex PCR; TCRdb's version includes in-frame clones alone and lacks a portion of them. Here the sample spans some 93,000 clones, 91% being singletons. This clone was seen once. This specimen consisted of peripheral blood, obtained after pregnancy. V gene TRBV7-3 combines with J gene TRBJ2-2, with 7 bases fitting TRBD1. This sequence was found in a female donor in good health, enrolled as a control in a pregnancy study. The CDR3 region is CASSLRQGGRLFF. As DNA, the CDR3 is TGTGCCAGCAGCTTAAGACAGGGTGGTCGGCTGTTTTTT.